Shown below are 27 T cell receptor beta chains from a single sample sequenced in a study of T cell repertoires in cytomegalovirus infection. What these receptors recognize is not known. Via MiXCR, TCRdb re-called the reads, giving one row per CDR3 protein. Among 450,000 to 600,000 distinct CDR3 sequences listed, about 44% were seen once. Here the sequenced sample was cultured PBMCs, taken from culture after CMV antigen stimulation. The receptor source for this set is a human donor in good health (CMV status not recorded). Some clones in this sample may be carry-over from other donors' samples.

In its sample, this clonotype was seen once. CDR3 sequence: CASSQGALDPYEQYF. The DNA of the CDR3 is TGTGCCAGCAGCCAGGGGGCCCTGGATCCCTACGAGCAGTACTTC. The rearrangement uses TRBV7-2 and TRBJ2-7; 8 bases map to TRBD1. Germline values: CDR1 SGHTA, CDR2 FQGNSA. Losses at the gene ends were 5 bases for V and 2 bases for J; bases not matched to a gene: 8. This CDR3 has 15 amino acids.

This clonotype was recorded once. The gene calls are TRBV5-1 and TRBJ2-2, with 9 nucleotides matching TRBD2. Germline lookup yields CDR1 SGHRS and CDR2 YFSETQ. With 7 bases clipped from V and 4 bases from J, the junction kept 5 bases outside the gene matches. This CDR3 is 14 amino acids long. The DNA for the CDR3 is TGCGCCAGCTCTAGCGGGGAGGCCACCGGGGAGCTGTTTTTT. Translating it yields CASSSGEATGELFF.

The chain uses TRBV6-5 and TRBJ1-4; tentatively, D is TRBD1 (5 bases). The CDR3 loop spans 15 amino acids. Trimming left V 2 bases short and J 4 bases short, with 11 bases between. Germline values: CDR1 MNHEY, CDR2 SVGAGI. This CDR3 is CASSYPTVHNEKLFF. Here the CDR3 DNA reads TGTGCCAGCAGTTACCCGACAGTCCATAATGAAAAACTGTTTTTT.

The rearrangement links TRBV27 to TRBJ1-5; TRBD1 matches at 9 bases. This CDR3 spans 17 amino acids. V was clipped by 5 bases and J by 3 bases; unmatched bases: 11. Germline V gene data show CDR1 as MNHEY and CDR2 as SMNVEV (reference sequence). CDR3 region: CASSPLPGQGFNQPQHF. The CDR3 nucleotides read TGTGCCAGCAGTCCTTTACCGGGACAGGGTTTCAATCAGCCCCAGCATTTT.

V usage is TRBV19 and J usage is TRBJ2-1, with a possible D match to TRBD1 (7 bases). The CDR3 is made up of 15 amino acids. Germline V gives CDR1 LNHDA, CDR2 SQIVND (reference sequence). V was pared by 8 bases and J by 6 bases, with 20 bases between. The DNA of the CDR3 is TGTGCCAGTCAAAGACAGGGAGGTGTATTCAATGAGCAGTTCTTC. Amino acid sequence: CASQRQGGVFNEQFF.

There are a few counts of this clonotype. In DNA form, the CDR3 reads TGTGCCAGCAGCCCCAAAAGGACTAGCCGACCTCTTCGCAATGAGCAGTTCTTC. Protein product: CASSPKRTSRPLRNEQFF. The chain links TRBV7-8 to TRBJ2-1, with 8 positions matching TRBD2. Germline CDR1 reads SGHVS; CDR2 reads FQNEAQ. CDR3 size: 18 residues. V was pared by 5 bases and J by 6 bases, with 18 bases of the junction left unmatched.

This clonotype has more than one count but fewer than ten. The junction departs from the called germline gene at one end, perhaps through a read error. The rearrangement links TRBV7-2 to TRBJ2-7; 14 bases are shared with TRBD2. CDR3 length: 14 residues. Per the germline V gene, CDR1 is SGHTA and CDR2 is FQGNSA. CDR3 coding DNA: TGTGCCAGCAGCCGGGGACTAGCGGGAGTATATTCTCACTTC. Its translation is CASSRGLAGVYSHF. The full variable domain, in which reference TRBV7-2 and TRBJ2-7 provide the parts outside the CDR3, is GAGVSQSPSNKVTEKGKDVELRCDPISGHTALYWYRQSLGQGLEFLIYFQGNSAPDKSGLPSDRFSAERTGGSVSTLTIQRTQQEDSAVYLCASSRGLAGVYSHFGPGTRLTVT.

The chain links TRBV20-1 to TRBJ1-5; D is undetermined. V was clipped by 6 bases and J by 0 bases, with 9 bases between them. Germline CDR1 is DFQATT and CDR2 is SNEGSKA (reference sequence). The CDR3 spans 13 residues. The CDR3 region is CSAPDGSNQPQHF. CDR3 coding DNA: TGCAGTGCCCCGGACGGTAGCAATCAGCCCCAGCATTTT.

This clonotype was detected a few times. CDR3 sequence: CASSYLWGGDSNQPQHF. The CDR3 nucleotides read TGTGCCAGCAGTTACCTGTGGGGGGGGGATAGCAATCAGCCCCAGCATTTT. The V call is TRBV6-6, the J call TRBJ1-5, with D tentatively TRBD1 (5 bases). The CDR3 consists of 17 residues. Per the germline V gene, CDR1 is MNHNY and CDR2 is SVGAGI (reference sequence). Trimming took off 2 bases at V and 0 bases at J, with 14 bases between the two ends.

This chain links TRBV18 with TRBJ1-4, with 7 bases identical to TRBD1. J gave up 4 bases and V 3 bases, and 5 bases lay outside the gene matches. The CDR3 extends over 15 amino acids. Germline V gene sequence: CDR1 KGHSH, CDR2 LQKENI. The CDR3 sequence: CASSPRDSFNEKLFF. The CDR3 DNA follows: TGTGCCAGCTCACCGCGGGACAGCTTTAATGAAAAACTGTTTTTT.

The chain links TRBV18 to TRBJ2-7, with TRBD1 matching over 7 bases. The CDR3 is made up of 14 amino acids. After removal of 5 bases from V and 7 bases from J, the junction contained 11 bases not matched to a gene. Germline loops: CDR1 KGHSH, CDR2 LQKENI. Written as DNA, the CDR3 is TGTGCCAGCTCAAAGACAGGGCTTGAAAGTGAGCAGTACTTC. It yields the protein CASSKTGLESEQYF.

This clonotype turned up a few times. DNA of the CDR3: TGCGCCAGCAGTCAAAGGACAAACAAATTCGACACTGAAGCTTTCTTT. Protein product: CASSQRTNKFDTEAFF. The chain is built from TRBV23-1 and TRBJ1-1, with D possibly TRBD1 on 5 matching bases. TRBV23-1 qualifies as an ORF whose function is uncertain. V lost 2 bases and J 3 bases, leaving 16 bases between the germline ends. The CDR3 sequence is 16 residues long.

The CDR3 DNA is TGTGCCAGCAGTGGGACTAGCGGGTTCTTCACAGATACGCAGTATTTT. Translation: CASSGTSGFFTDTQYF. J is TRBJ2-3 and V is TRBV28, with TRBD2 matching over 12 bases. Unmatched junction bases numbered 5, after V lost 5 bases and J lost 2 bases. Germline CDR1 and CDR2: MDHEN and SYDVKM. The CDR3 is made up of 16 amino acids.

This chain connects TRBV7-6 to TRBJ2-3, with 7 nucleotides matching TRBD2. The length of the CDR3 is 13 residues. After removal of 5 bases from V and 7 bases from J, the junction contained 6 bases not matched to a gene. CDR1 is SGHVS and CDR2 is FNYEAQ in the germline V gene. CDR3 DNA sequence: TGTGCCAGCAGCCTGAAGCGGGGATATACGCAGTATTTT. This sequence encodes CASSLKRGYTQYF.

The V and J genes are TRBV5-4 and TRBJ2-3; the match to TRBD2 covers 7 bases. This CDR3 contains 16 residues. V was clipped by 5 bases and J by 0 bases; unmatched bases: 9. Germline V lookup: CDR1 SGHNT, CDR2 YYREEE (reference sequence). The CDR3, as DNA: TGTGCCAGCAGTTCCAGCGGGATCTATAGCACAGATACGCAGTATTTT. This codes for CASSSSGIYSTDTQYF.

The chain employs TRBV19 and TRBJ1-5, with D perhaps TRBD1 (5 bases). The V end was cut by 3 bases, the J end by 6 bases, with 12 bases between. The CDR3 contains 14 residues. The V gene's germline CDR1 is LNHDA and CDR2 SQIVND (reference sequence). The CDR3 DNA follows: TGTGCCAGTAGTATTACGGTGGGGGGTCAGCCCCAGCATTTT. Translating gives CASSITVGGQPQHF.

Worth noting for this clonotype: A much larger clone sits a single nucleotide away, making a read error possible. The chain combines TRBV7-2 with TRBJ1-1; D is possibly TRBD1 (5 bases). The V gene's germline CDR1 is SGHTA and CDR2 FQGNSA. The CDR3 consists of 19 residues. This CDR3 is CAGSLDVGRVPLVNTEAFF. The DNA for the CDR3 is TGTGCCGGCAGCTTAGACGTAGGCAGGGTACCCCTGGTGAACACTGAAGCTTTCTTT.

The chain uses TRBV20-1 and TRBJ2-3, with D possibly being TRBD2 (5 bases). Trimming took 5 bases from V and 0 from J, leaving 6 bases between them. Germline V CDR1 and CDR2: DFQATT, SNEGSKA (reference sequence). The CDR3 contains 12 residues. The chain's CDR3 is CSAGLSTDTQYF. In nucleotides, the CDR3 is TGCAGTGCTGGACTTAGCACAGATACGCAGTATTTT.

CDR3: CATSRGGGPGETQYF. The CDR3 DNA is TGTGCCACCAGCAGAGGCGGGGGTCCGGGAGAGACCCAGTACTTC. The V and J genes are TRBV15 and TRBJ2-5; 7 bases line up with TRBD2. Germline values: CDR1 LNHNV, CDR2 YYDKDF (reference sequence). Trimming removed 1 base from V and 4 bases from J; junction bases left unmatched: 6. The CDR3 has 15 residues.

This clonotype has just a few counts. This chain links TRBV7-9 with TRBJ2-3, with 9 bases matching TRBD1. The CDR3 covers 16 residues. Trimming at V came to 4 bases and at J to 0 bases, leaving 5 bases not matched to a gene. Germline V gives CDR1 SEHNR, CDR2 FQNEAQ (reference sequence). The CDR3 sequence is CASSSRDRESTDTQYF. Here the CDR3 DNA reads TGTGCCAGCAGCTCCCGGGACAGGGAGAGCACAGATACGCAGTATTTT.

The chain is built from TRBV14 and TRBJ2-3; the D is unclear. Per the germline V gene, CDR1 is SGHDN and CDR2 is FVKESK. Deletions cut 1 base from V and 2 bases from J, with 13 bases between. The CDR3 loop spans 16 amino acids. The CDR3, as DNA: TGTGCCAGCAGCCAAGGAAGGTGGCCAAACACAGATACGCAGTATTTT. Translating it yields CASSQGRWPNTDTQYF.

V is TRBV6-8 and J is TRBJ1-1; perhaps TRBD1 as D (5 bases). The CDR3 covers 14 residues. The V end was cut by 7 bases, the J end by 3 bases, with 15 bases between. Germline V gives CDR1 MNHGY, CDR2 SAAAGT. The CDR3 loop reads CASTRGPSYTEAFF. CDR3 DNA sequence: TGTGCCAGCACCCGGGGACCGTCCTACACTGAAGCTTTCTTT.

With regard to this clonotype: One end of the junction fails to match germline, which may point to a read error. The J gene is TRBJ2-5, the V gene TRBV7-9; perhaps TRBD2 as D (5 bases). The CDR3 has 14 residues. The germline V gene encodes CDR1 SEHNR and CDR2 FQNEAQ (reference sequence). The CDR3: CASSFSGSQDTQYF. The CDR3 region has the DNA TGTGCCAGCAGCTTTAGTGGGAGTCAAGACACCCAGTACTTC. The whole variable domain, filled in from reference TRBV7-9 and TRBJ2-5, reads DTGVSQNPRHKITKRGQNVTFRCDPISEHNRLYWYRQTLGQGPEFLTYFQNEAQLEKSRLLSDRFSAERPKGSFSTLEIQRTEQGDSAMYLCASSFSGSQDTQYFGPGTRLLVL.

This clonotype was seen a few times. The rearrangement joins TRBV6-1 to TRBJ1-6; 7 bases agree with TRBD1. Trimming cost V 8 bases and J 5 bases; bases outside gene matches: 3. Germline V gene data show CDR1 as MNHNS and CDR2 as SASEGT. There are 13 residues in the CDR3. The CDR3 DNA follows: TGTGCCAGCCGCACAGGGGATAATTCACCCCTCCACTTT. This encodes CASRTGDNSPLHF.

This chain joins TRBV10-3 and TRBJ1-5, with a tentative D call TRBD1 (6 bases). The germline gives CDR1 ENHRY, CDR2 SYGVKD. CDR3 length: 13 residues. V dropped 6 bases and J dropped 6 bases, with 12 bases sitting between them. The CDR3 is CAISTGRAQPQHF. The DNA of the CDR3 is TGTGCCATCAGCACAGGGAGGGCTCAGCCCCAGCATTTT.

The rearrangement uses TRBV19 and TRBJ1-5; TRBD1 might be the D (6 bases). This CDR3 region has 15 residues. With 1 base removed from V and 10 bases from J, the gap between germline ends came to 17 bases. Germline assignment: CDR1 LNHDA and CDR2 SQIVND (reference sequence). CDR3 region: CASSIAQGGVGPQHF. The CDR3 bases are TGTGCCAGTAGTATAGCACAGGGAGGGGTGGGCCCCCAGCATTTT.

This clonotype appeared a few times. The gene calls are TRBV2 and TRBJ2-3; the D gene is possibly TRBD1 (5 bases). Trimming stripped 6 bases from V and 0 bases from J, with 10 bases between. Germline CDR1 reads SNHLY; CDR2 reads FYNNEI. This CDR3 is built from 14 residues. This chain's CDR3 is CASSPGSSTDTQYF. CDR3 sequence (DNA): TGTGCCAGCAGCCCAGGGTCTAGCACAGATACGCAGTATTTT. The variable domain in full, with the rest retrieved from reference TRBV2 and TRBJ2-3, is EPEVTQTPSHQVTQMGQEVILRCVPISNHLYFYWYRQILGQKVEFLVSFYNNEISEKSEIFDDQFSVERPDGSNFTLKIRSTKLEDSAMYFCASSPGSSTDTQYFGPGTRLTVL.